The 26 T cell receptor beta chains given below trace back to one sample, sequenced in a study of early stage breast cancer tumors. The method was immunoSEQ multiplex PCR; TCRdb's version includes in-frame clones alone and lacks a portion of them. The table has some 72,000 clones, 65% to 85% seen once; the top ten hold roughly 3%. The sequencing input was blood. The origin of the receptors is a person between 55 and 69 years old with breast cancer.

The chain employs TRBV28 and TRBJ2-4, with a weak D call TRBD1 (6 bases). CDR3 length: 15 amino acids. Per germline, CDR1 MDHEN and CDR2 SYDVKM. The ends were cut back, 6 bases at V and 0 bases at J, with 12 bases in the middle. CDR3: CASRPADRAKNIQYF. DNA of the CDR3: TGTGCCAGCAGGCCTGCGGACAGAGCCAAAAACATTCAGTACTTC.

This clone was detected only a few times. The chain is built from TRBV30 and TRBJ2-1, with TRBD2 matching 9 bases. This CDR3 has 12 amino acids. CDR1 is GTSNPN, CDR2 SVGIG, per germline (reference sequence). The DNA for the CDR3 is TGTGGTGGCGGGAGGGCGTGGAATGAGCAGTTCTTC. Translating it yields CGGGRAWNEQFF.

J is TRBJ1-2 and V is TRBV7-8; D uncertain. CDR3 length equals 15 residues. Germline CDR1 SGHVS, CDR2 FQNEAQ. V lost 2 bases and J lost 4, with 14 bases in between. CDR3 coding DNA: TGTGCCAGCAGCTTAAGGAGGGAACTTACCTATGGCTACACCTTC. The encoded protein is CASSLRRELTYGYTF.

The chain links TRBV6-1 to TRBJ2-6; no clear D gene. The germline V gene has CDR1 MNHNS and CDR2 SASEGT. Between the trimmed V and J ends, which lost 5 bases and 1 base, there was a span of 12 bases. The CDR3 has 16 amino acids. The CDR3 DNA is TGTGCCAGCAGTCAAGAATCTGGATCTGGGGCCAACGTCCTGACTTTC. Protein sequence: CASSQESGSGANVLTF.

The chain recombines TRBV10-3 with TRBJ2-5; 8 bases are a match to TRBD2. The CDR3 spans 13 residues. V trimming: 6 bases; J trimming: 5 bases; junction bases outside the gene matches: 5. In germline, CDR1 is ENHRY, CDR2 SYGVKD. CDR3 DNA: TGTGCCATCAGCCAGCGGGAGCGGGAGACCCAGTACTTC. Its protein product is CAISQRERETQYF.

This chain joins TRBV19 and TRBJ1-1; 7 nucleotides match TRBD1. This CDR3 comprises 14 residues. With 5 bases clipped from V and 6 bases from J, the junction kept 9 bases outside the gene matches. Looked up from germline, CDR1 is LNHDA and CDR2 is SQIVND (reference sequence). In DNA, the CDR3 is TGTGCCAGTAGTTTACCAGAAACAGGGGCTGAAGCTTTCTTT. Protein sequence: CASSLPETGAEAFF.

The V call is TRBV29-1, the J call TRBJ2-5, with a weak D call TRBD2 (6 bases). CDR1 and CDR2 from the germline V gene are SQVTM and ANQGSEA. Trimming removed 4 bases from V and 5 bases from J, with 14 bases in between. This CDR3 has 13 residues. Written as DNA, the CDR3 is TGCAGCGTTGTAAGGGACTGGGGCGAGACCCAGTACTTC. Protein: CSVVRDWGETQYF. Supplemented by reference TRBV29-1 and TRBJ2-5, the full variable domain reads SAVISQKPSRDICQRGTSLTIQCQVDSQVTMMFWYRQQPGQSLTLIATANQGSEATYESGFVIDKFPISRPNLTFSTLTVSNMSPEDSSIYLCSVVRDWGETQYFGPGTRLLVL.

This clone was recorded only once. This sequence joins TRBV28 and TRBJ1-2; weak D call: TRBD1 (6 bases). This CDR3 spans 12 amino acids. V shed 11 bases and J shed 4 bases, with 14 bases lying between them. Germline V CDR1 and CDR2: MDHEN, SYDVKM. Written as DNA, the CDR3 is TGTGCCGCAGCCGGACAGCGCTATGGCTACACCTTC. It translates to CAAAGQRYGYTF.

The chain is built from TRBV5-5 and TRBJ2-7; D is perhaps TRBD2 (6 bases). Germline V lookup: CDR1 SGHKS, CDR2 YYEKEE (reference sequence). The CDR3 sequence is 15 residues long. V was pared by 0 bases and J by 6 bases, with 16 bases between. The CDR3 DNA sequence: TGTGCCAGCAGCTTGGGTGCGGGAAGTCCTTCCGAGCAGTACTTC. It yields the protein CASSLGAGSPSEQYF.

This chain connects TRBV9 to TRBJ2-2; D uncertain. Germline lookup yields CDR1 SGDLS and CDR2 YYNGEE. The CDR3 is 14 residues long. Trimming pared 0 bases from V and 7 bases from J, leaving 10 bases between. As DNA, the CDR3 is TGTGCCAGCAGCGTAGAGCCACTTGGCGGGGAGCTGTTTTTT. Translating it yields CASSVEPLGGELFF.

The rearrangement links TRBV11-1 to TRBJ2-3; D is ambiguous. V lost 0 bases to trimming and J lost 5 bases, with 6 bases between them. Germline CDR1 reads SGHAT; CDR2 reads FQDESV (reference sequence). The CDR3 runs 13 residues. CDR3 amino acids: CASSLAVGDTQYF. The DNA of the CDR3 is TGTGCCAGCAGCTTAGCGGTGGGAGATACGCAGTATTTT. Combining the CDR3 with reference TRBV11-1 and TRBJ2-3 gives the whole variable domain EAEVAQSPRYKITEKSQAVAFWCDPISGHATLYWYRQILGQGPELLVQFQDESVVDDSQLPKDRFSAERLKGVDSTLKIQPAELGDSAMYLCASSLAVGDTQYFGPGTRLTVL.

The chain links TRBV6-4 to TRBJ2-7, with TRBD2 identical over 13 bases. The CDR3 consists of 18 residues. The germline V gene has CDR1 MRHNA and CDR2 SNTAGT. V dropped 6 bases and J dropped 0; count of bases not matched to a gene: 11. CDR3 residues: CASSDPGLAGLRSYEQYF. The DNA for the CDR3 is TGTGCCAGCAGCGATCCGGGACTAGCGGGGCTACGCTCCTACGAGCAGTACTTC.

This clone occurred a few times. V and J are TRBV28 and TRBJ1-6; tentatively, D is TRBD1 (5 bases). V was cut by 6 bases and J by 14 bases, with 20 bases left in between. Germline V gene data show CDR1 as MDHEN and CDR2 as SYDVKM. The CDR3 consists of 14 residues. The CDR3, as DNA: TGTGCCAGCAGGCTACCGGGGCCTTCGAATACCCTCCACTTT. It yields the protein CASRLPGPSNTLHF.

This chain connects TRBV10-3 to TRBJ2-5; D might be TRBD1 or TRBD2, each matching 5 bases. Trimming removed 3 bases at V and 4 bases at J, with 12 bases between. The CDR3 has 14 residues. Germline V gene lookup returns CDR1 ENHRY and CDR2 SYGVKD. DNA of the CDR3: TGTGCCATCAGTGATTTTTCGGGGACAGAGACCCAGTACTTC. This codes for CAISDFSGTETQYF.

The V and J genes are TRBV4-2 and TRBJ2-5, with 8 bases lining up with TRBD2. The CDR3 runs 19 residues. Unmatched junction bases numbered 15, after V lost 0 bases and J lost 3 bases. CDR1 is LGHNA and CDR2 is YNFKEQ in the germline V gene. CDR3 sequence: CASSQDLSRTSGAKETQYF. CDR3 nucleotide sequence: TGTGCCAGCAGCCAAGATCTTAGTAGAACTAGCGGCGCCAAAGAGACCCAGTACTTC.

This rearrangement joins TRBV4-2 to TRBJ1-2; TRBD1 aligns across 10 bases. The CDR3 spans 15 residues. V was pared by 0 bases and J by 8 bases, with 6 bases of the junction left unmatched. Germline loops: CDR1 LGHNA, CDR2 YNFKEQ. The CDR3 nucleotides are TGTGCCAGCAGCCAAGATATTGGGACAGGGGTCGGCTACACCTTC. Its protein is CASSQDIGTGVGYTF.

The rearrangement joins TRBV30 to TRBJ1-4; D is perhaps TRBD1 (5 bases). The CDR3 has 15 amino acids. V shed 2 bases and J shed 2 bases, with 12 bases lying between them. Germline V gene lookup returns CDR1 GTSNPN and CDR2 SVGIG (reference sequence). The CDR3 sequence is CAWSPGMSTNEKLFF. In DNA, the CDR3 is TGTGCCTGGAGTCCAGGGATGTCTACTAATGAAAAACTGTTTTTT.

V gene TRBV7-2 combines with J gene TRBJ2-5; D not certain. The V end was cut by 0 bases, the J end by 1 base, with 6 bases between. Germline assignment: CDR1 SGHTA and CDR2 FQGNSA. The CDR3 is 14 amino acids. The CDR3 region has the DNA TGTGCCAGCAGCTTAGCGGCAGCCCAAGAGACCCAGTACTTC. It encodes CASSLAAAQETQYF.

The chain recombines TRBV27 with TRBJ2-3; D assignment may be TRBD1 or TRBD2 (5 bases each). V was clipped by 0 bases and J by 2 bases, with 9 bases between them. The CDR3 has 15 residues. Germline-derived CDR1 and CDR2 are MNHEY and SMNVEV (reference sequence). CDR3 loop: CASSLSGRTTDTQYF. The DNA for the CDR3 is TGTGCCAGCAGTTTATCGGGACGGACCACAGATACGCAGTATTTT.

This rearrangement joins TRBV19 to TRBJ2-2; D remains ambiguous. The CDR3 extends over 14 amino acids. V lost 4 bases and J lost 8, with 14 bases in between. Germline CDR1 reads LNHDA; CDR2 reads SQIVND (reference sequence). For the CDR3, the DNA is TGTGCCAGTAGTACGGTGGCAACAGCGGGGGAGCTGTTTTTT. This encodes CASSTVATAGELFF. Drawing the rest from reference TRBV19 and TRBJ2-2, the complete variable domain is DGGITQSPKYLFRKEGQNVTLSCEQNLNHDAMYWYRQDPGQGLRLIYYSQIVNDFQKGDIAEGYSVSREKKESFPLTVTSAQKNPTAFYLCASSTVATAGELFFGEGSRLTVL.

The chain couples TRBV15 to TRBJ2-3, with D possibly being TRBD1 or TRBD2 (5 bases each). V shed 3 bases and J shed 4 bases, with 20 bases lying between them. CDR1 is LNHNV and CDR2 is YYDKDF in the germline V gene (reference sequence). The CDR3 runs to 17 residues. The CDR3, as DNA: TGTGCCACCAGCAGTTCTTACAGAAAGGTGGGGGCAGATACGCAGTATTTT. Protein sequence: CATSSSYRKVGADTQYF.

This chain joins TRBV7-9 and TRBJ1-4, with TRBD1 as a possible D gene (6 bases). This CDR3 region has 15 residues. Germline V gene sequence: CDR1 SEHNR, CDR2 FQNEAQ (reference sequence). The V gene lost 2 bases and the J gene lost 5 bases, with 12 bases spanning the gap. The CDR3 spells CASSLSGTRNEKLFF. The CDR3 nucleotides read TGTGCCAGCAGCTTATCCGGGACAAGGAATGAAAAACTGTTTTTT.

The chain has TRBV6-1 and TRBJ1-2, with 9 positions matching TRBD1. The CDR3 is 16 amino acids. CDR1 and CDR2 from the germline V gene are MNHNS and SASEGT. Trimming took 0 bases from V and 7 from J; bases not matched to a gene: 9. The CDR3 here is CASSEAKKQGAGGYTF. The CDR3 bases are TGTGCCAGCAGTGAAGCCAAAAAACAGGGGGCAGGTGGCTACACCTTC.

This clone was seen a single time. The CDR3 loop reads CSDLITDTQYF. Here the CDR3 DNA reads TGCAGTGATCTAATTACAGATACGCAGTATTTT. The J gene is TRBJ2-3, the V gene TRBV20-1, with no clear D. The V end lost 7 bases, the J end lost 3 bases, and 8 bases lay between the germline ends. The germline CDR1 and CDR2 sequences are DFQATT and SNEGSKA (reference sequence). This CDR3 region has 11 residues.

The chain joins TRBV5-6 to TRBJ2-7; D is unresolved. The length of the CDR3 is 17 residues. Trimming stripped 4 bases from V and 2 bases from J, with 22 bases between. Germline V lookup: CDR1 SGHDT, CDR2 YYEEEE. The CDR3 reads CASSPWQASNRAYEQYF. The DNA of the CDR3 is TGTGCCAGCAGCCCCTGGCAGGCTTCTAACCGGGCCTACGAGCAGTACTTC.

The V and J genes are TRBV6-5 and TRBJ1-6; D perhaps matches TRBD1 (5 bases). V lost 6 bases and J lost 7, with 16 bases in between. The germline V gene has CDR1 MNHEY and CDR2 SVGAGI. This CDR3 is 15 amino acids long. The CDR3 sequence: CASRPEPGRNSPLHF. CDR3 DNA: TGTGCCAGCAGACCAGAGCCGGGACGAAATTCACCCCTCCACTTT.